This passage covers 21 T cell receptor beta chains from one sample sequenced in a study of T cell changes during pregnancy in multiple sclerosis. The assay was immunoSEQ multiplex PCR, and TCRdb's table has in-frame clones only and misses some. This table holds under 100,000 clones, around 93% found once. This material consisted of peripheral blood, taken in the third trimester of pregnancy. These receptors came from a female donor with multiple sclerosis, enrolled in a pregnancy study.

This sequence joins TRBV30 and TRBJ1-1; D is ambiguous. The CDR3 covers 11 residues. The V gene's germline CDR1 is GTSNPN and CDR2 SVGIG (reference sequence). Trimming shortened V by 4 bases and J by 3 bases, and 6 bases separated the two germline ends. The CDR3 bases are TGTGCCTGGATAGTGTACACTGAAGCTTTCTTT. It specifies CAWIVYTEAFF.

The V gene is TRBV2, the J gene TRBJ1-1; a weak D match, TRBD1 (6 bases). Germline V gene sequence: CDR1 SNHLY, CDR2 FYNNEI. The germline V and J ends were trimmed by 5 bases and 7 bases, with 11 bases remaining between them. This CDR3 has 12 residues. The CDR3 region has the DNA TGTGCCAGCAGTCGGGACACGCTTGAAGCTTTCTTT. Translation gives CASSRDTLEAFF.

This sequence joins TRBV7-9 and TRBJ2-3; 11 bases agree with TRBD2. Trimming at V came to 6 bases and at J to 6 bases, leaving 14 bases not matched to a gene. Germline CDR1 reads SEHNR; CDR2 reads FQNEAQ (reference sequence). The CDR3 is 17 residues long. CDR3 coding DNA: TGTGCCAGCAGACCTACTAGCGGGGGACTGCCCCCCGATACGCAGTATTTT. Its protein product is CASRPTSGGLPPDTQYF.

CDR3 coding DNA: TGCGCCAGCAGCTTGGTCGGGGGGGATTCCTACAATGAGCAGTTCTTC. Encoded protein: CASSLVGGDSYNEQFF. The chain joins TRBV5-1 to TRBJ2-1, with 8 positions matching TRBD2. J gave up 1 base and V 0 bases, and 3 bases lay outside the gene matches. Germline loops: CDR1 SGHRS, CDR2 YFSETQ. The CDR3 runs to 16 residues.

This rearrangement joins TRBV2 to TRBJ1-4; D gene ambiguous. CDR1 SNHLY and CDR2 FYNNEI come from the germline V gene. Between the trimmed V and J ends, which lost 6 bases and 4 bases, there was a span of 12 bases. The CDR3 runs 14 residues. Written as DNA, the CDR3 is TGTGCCAGCAGGGAAACTTTTCTTAATGAAAAACTGTTTTTT. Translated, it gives CASRETFLNEKLFF.

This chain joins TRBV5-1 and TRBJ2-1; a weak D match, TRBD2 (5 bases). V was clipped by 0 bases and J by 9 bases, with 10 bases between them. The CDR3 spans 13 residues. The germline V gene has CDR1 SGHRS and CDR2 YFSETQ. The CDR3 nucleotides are TGCGCCAGCAGCTTGGCCGAGGGTTTTGAGCAGTTCTTC. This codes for CASSLAEGFEQFF.

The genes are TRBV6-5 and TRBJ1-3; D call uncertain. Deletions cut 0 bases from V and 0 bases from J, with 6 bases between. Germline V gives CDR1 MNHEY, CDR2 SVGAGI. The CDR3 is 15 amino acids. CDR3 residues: CASSYSGSSGNTIYF. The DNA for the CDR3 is TGTGCCAGCAGTTACTCGGGCAGCTCTGGAAACACCATATATTTT.

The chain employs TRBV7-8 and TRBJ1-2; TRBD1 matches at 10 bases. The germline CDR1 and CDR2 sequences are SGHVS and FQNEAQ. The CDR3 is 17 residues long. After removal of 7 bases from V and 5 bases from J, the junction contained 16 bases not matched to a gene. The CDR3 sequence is CASTRSFGDRGIYGYTF. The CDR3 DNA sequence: TGTGCCAGCACACGTTCCTTCGGGGACAGGGGCATATATGGCTACACCTTC.

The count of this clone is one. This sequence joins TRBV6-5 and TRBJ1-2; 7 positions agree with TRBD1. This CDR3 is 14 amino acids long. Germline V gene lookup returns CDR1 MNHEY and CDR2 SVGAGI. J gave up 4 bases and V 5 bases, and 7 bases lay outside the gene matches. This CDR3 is CASSAGQPSYGYTF. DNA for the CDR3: TGTGCCAGCAGTGCGGGACAGCCTTCCTATGGCTACACCTTC.

The CDR3 DNA sequence: TGTGCCAGCAGCTCATTCCAGGATGAGCAGTTCTTC. Protein sequence: CASSSFQDEQFF. V is TRBV11-2 and J is TRBJ2-1; D remains ambiguous. CDR1 and CDR2 from the germline V gene are SGHAT and FQNNGV. The CDR3 totals 12 residues. Trimming removed 4 bases at V and 8 bases at J, with 9 bases between.

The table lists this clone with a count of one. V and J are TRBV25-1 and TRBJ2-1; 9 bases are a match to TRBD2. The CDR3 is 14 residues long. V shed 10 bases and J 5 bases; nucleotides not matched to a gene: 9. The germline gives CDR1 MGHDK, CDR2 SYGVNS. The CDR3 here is CATRISGGDNEQFF. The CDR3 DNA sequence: TGTGCCACCCGAATTAGCGGGGGAGACAATGAGCAGTTCTTC.

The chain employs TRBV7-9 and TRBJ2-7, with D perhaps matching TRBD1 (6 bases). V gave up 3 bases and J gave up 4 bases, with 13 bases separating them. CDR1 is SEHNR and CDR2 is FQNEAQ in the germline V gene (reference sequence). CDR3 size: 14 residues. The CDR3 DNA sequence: TGTGCCAGCAGCTTTGCAGGGGCCCTATACGAGCAGTACTTC. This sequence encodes CASSFAGALYEQYF.

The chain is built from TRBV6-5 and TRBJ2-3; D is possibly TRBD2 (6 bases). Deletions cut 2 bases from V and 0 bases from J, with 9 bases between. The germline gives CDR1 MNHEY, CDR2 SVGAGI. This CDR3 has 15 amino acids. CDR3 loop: CASSYGGDSTDTQYF. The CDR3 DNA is TGTGCCAGCAGTTACGGCGGGGACAGCACAGATACGCAGTATTTT.

CDR3 DNA sequence: TGTGCCAGCAGCGCCCGGACAGCGGGGGGGTTCTACGAGCAGTACTTC. Translating gives CASSARTAGGFYEQYF. This rearrangement joins TRBV9 to TRBJ2-7; 10 bases line up with TRBD2. The CDR3 totals 16 residues. Germline CDR1 SGDLS, CDR2 YYNGEE. V gave up 3 bases and J gave up 3 bases; unmatched junction bases: 9.

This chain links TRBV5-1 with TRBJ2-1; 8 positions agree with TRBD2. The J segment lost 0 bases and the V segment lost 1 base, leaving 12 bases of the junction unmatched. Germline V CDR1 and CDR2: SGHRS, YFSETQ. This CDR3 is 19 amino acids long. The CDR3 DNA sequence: TGCGCCAGCAGCTTGCGGGAAAGCGGGGGCTCGAGCTCCTACAATGAGCAGTTCTTC. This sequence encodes CASSLRESGGSSSYNEQFF.

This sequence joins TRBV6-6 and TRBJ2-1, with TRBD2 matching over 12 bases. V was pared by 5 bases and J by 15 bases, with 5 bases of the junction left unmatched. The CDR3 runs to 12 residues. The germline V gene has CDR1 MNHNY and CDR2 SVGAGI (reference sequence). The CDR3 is CASSPRTSGMFF. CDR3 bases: TGTGCCAGCAGTCCACGGACTAGCGGGATGTTCTTC.

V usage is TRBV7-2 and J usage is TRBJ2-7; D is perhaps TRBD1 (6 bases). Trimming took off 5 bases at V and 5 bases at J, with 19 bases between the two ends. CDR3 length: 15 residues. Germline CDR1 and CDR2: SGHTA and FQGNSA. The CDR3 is CASSKPGQRFDEQYF. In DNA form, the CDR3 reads TGTGCCAGCAGCAAACCGGGACAAAGATTTGACGAGCAGTACTTC.

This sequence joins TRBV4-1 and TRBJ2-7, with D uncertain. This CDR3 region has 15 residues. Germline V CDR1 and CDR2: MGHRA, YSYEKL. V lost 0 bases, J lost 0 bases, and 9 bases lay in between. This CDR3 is CASSQDPGDSYEQYF. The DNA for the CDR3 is TGCGCCAGCAGCCAAGACCCAGGCGACTCCTACGAGCAGTACTTC.

The CDR3 protein is CASSQVAERGGGETQYF. The CDR3 bases are TGCGCCAGCAGCCAAGTTGCAGAGCGGGGGGGCGGGGAGACCCAGTACTTC. The genes are TRBV4-1 and TRBJ2-5; TRBD2 matches 10 bases. Germline CDR1 MGHRA, CDR2 YSYEKL. This CDR3 spans 17 amino acids. Losses at the gene ends were 1 base for V and 5 bases for J; bases not matched to a gene: 10.

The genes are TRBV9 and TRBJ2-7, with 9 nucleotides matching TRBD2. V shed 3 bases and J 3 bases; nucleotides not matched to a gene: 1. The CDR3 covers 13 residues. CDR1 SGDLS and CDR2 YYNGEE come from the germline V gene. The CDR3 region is CASSGSGGYEQYF. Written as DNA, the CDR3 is TGTGCCAGCAGCGGTAGCGGGGGCTACGAGCAGTACTTC.

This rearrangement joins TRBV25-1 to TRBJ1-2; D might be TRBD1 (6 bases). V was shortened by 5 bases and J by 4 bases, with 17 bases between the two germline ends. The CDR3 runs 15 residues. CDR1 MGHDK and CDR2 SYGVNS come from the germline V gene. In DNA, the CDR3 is TGTGCCAGCAGTAGCCCAGGGGACGGCACCTATGGCTACACCTTC. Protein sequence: CASSSPGDGTYGYTF.